Below, 16 T cell receptor beta chains from the same sample are listed, as sequenced in a study of CD8 T cells in ankylosing spondylitis. MiXCR, applied by TCRdb to the 5' RACE reads, yields one record per CDR3 protein. The sample lists some 150,000 distinct CDR3 sequences; around 43% were seen once. The specimen sequenced was synovial fluid, either unsorted or a sorted T cell fraction (not recorded which). Receptors originate from a male donor with ankylosing spondylitis.

The CDR3: CASSFTGAPKNYEQYF. In DNA, the CDR3 is TGTGCCAGCAGCTTTACAGGGGCCCCCAAGAATTACGAGCAGTACTTC. The gene calls are TRBV7-8 and TRBJ2-7, with 7 bases that match TRBD1. The trim removed 3 bases at V and 4 bases at J, leaving 12 bases unmatched. The CDR3 is 16 residues long. In germline, CDR1 is SGHVS, CDR2 FQNEAQ.

This clonotype was detected a few times. The gene calls are TRBV10-3 and TRBJ1-1; D not resolved. Germline-derived CDR1 and CDR2 are ENHRY and SYGVKD. The CDR3 runs to 16 residues. With 4 bases removed from V and 2 bases from J, the gap between germline ends came to 17 bases. This CDR3 reads CAISGPFMGANTEAFF. CDR3 sequence (DNA): TGTGCCATCAGTGGACCTTTTATGGGAGCTAACACTGAAGCTTTCTTT.

V usage is TRBV7-6 and J usage is TRBJ1-1; TRBD1 is a possible D gene (5 bases). V lost 6 bases and J 5 bases, leaving 19 bases between the germline ends. Germline CDR1 reads SGHVS; CDR2 reads FNYEAQ. CDR3 size: 15 residues. Here the CDR3 reads CASSSQGVWRTEAFF. The CDR3 DNA follows: TGTGCCAGCAGTTCCCAAGGGGTTTGGCGGACTGAAGCTTTCTTT. Supplemented by reference TRBV7-6 and TRBJ1-1, the full variable domain reads GAGVSQSPRYKVTKRGQDVALRCDPISGHVSLYWYRQALGQGPEFLTYFNYEAQQDKSGLPNDRFSAERPEGSISTLTIQRTEQRDSAMYRCASSSQGVWRTEAFFGQGTRLTVV.

J is TRBJ1-5 and V is TRBV4-3; D is unclear. The V end lost 0 bases, the J end lost 7 bases, and 13 bases lay between the germline ends. Germline loops: CDR1 LGHNA, CDR2 YSLEER. CDR3 length: 15 amino acids. The CDR3 is CASSQDSEASQPQHF. CDR3 in DNA: TGCGCCAGCAGCCAAGATTCCGAGGCGAGCCAGCCCCAGCATTTT.

The chain is built from TRBV28 and TRBJ1-2, with D unclear. V lost 6 bases and J 5 bases, leaving 10 bases between the germline ends. This CDR3 has 12 amino acids. In germline, CDR1 is MDHEN, CDR2 SYDVKM. The DNA of the CDR3 is TGTGCCAGCAGCTCCGTCGAATATGGCTACACCTTC. This gives the protein CASSSVEYGYTF.

The V gene is TRBV15, the J gene TRBJ2-3; 7 nucleotides line up with TRBD1. The CDR3 is 16 residues long. Losses at the gene ends were 5 bases for V and 2 bases for J; bases not matched to a gene: 10. CDR1 is LNHNV, CDR2 YYDKDF, per germline (reference sequence). The CDR3 coding sequence is TGTGCCACCAGCCCCAGATCGGGACAGTCCACAGATACGCAGTATTTT. This translates into CATSPRSGQSTDTQYF. The whole variable domain, filled in from reference TRBV15 and TRBJ2-3, reads DAMVIQNPRYQVTQFGKPVTLSCSQTLNHNVMYWYQQKSSQAPKLLFHYYDKDFNNEADTPDNFQSRRPNTSFCFLDIRSPGLGDTAMYLCATSPRSGQSTDTQYFGPGTRLTVL.

This clonotype was counted between two and nine times. Its ends do not fully match the called genes, so a read error is possible. The rearrangement links TRBV24-1 to TRBJ1-1; 8 bases agree with TRBD1. Germline-derived CDR1 and CDR2 are KGHDR and SFDVKD. The CDR3 has 12 amino acids. The CDR3 sequence: CATRETGFTGGF. For the CDR3, the DNA is TGTGCCACCAGGGAGACAGGTTTTACAGGGGGGTTT.

V usage is TRBV9 and J usage is TRBJ2-5; no definite D call. Trimming left V 0 bases short and J 5 bases short, with 23 bases between. Germline CDR1 reads SGDLS; CDR2 reads YYNGEE. CDR3 size: 18 residues. In DNA form, the CDR3 reads TGTGCCAGCAGCGTAGGCCATCGGTATCTTCGACTCGGGGAGACCCAGTACTTC. Its protein product is CASSVGHRYLRLGETQYF.

This clonotype was detected only a few times. V usage is TRBV12-3 or TRBV12-4 and J usage is TRBJ2-7; 14 bases align to TRBD2. With 8 bases clipped from V and 0 bases from J, the junction kept 9 bases outside the gene matches. This CDR3 has 17 amino acids. The CDR3 DNA follows: TGTGCCAGCGGGGGACTAGCGGGAGCCCTAAGCTCCTACGAGCAGTACTTC. It codes for CASGGLAGALSSYEQYF.

V gene TRBV12-3 or TRBV12-4 combines with J gene TRBJ2-3, with D possibly called TRBD1 or TRBD2 (7 bases each). V lost 7 bases to trimming and J lost 2 bases, with 16 bases between them. The CDR3 sequence is 15 residues long. In DNA, the CDR3 is TGTGCCAGCACCGCAGGGGGACTATACACAGATACGCAGTATTTT. Amino acid sequence: CASTAGGLYTDTQYF.

This chain uses TRBV7-8 with TRBJ2-1, with D possibly matching TRBD2 (5 bases). CDR1 SGHVS and CDR2 FQNEAQ come from the germline V gene. The CDR3 extends over 14 amino acids. The V and J ends lost 0 bases and 6 bases respectively, with 9 bases between them. The CDR3 coding sequence is TGTGCCAGCAGCTTAGCCGGGGTGTCCAATGAGCAGTTCTTC. Translated, it gives CASSLAGVSNEQFF.

The rearrangement uses TRBV12-3 or TRBV12-4 and TRBJ2-3; 7 bases align to TRBD2. This CDR3 region has 17 residues. V trimming: 3 bases; J trimming: 0 bases; junction bases outside the gene matches: 9. Here the CDR3 reads CASSFPRAGPSTDTQYF. CDR3 bases: TGTGCCAGCAGTTTCCCCAGAGCGGGACCTAGCACAGATACGCAGTATTTT.

V usage is TRBV5-1 and J usage is TRBJ2-7, with 7 bases identical to TRBD1. V was pared by 0 bases and J by 2 bases, with 8 bases of the junction left unmatched. Germline V lookup: CDR1 SGHRS, CDR2 YFSETQ. This CDR3 is 16 amino acids long. The CDR3 here is CASSLGLGQSAYEQYF. The CDR3 DNA reads as TGCGCCAGCAGCTTGGGACTGGGACAGTCCGCCTACGAGCAGTACTTC.

This sequence joins TRBV12-3 or TRBV12-4 and TRBJ1-1; D remains ambiguous. CDR3 length: 12 amino acids. Deletions cut 6 bases from V and 6 bases from J, with 11 bases between. The CDR3 DNA is TGTGCCAGCAGCCCAACCGGGGCTGAAGCTTTCTTT. Translated, it gives CASSPTGAEAFF.

This clonotype was seen only a few times. The genes are TRBV12-3 or TRBV12-4 and TRBJ2-1; no clear D. V was trimmed by 5 bases and J by 0 bases, leaving 11 bases between them. The CDR3 has 15 amino acids. The CDR3 loop reads CASSGKGISYNEQFF. The CDR3 DNA sequence: TGTGCCAGCAGTGGAAAAGGGATCTCCTACAATGAGCAGTTCTTC.

This clonotype was picked up a small number of times. The chain is built from TRBV4-1 and TRBJ2-1, with D possibly TRBD1 on 6 matching bases. CDR1 and CDR2 from the germline V gene are MGHRA and YSYEKL. The V gene lost 1 base and the J gene lost 4 bases, with 26 bases spanning the gap. The CDR3 extends over 20 amino acids. Here the CDR3 DNA reads TGCGCCAGCAGCCAAGGAGGGTTGGTCAGGGGCCCGACGACTTACAATGAGCAGTTCTTC. Translating gives CASSQGGLVRGPTTYNEQFF.